The 27 T cell receptor beta chains reported below all come from one sample, sequenced in a study of cytomegalovirus exposure and HLA in healthy donors. It was with 60 Vbeta and 13 Jbeta primers that the PCR ran. Clones were sequenced by immunoSEQ multiplex PCR, and TCRdb holds only the in-frame ones, with some missing. The sample comprises fewer than 150,000 clones, 70% to 80% of which are singletons, and more than 3.5% rests with the top ten. Material for sequencing was PBMCs. All receptors derive from a woman between 35 and 50 years old in good health and CMV-seropositive.

The V and J genes are TRBV19 and TRBJ1-5; TRBD1 matches 10 bases. The germline V gene encodes CDR1 LNHDA and CDR2 SQIVND (reference sequence). V lost 2 bases to trimming and J lost 7 bases; unmatched junction nucleotides: 8. The CDR3 runs 16 residues. The CDR3 region is CASSINRDRGHQPQHF. As DNA, the CDR3 is TGTGCCAGTAGTATAAACCGGGACAGGGGACACCAGCCCCAGCATTTT. Full variable domain (rest looked up from reference TRBV19 and TRBJ1-5): DGGITQSPKYLFRKEGQNVTLSCEQNLNHDAMYWYRQDPGQGLRLIYYSQIVNDFQKGDIAEGYSVSREKKESFPLTVTSAQKNPTAFYLCASSINRDRGHQPQHFGDGTRLSIL.

The J gene is TRBJ1-5, the V gene TRBV28; 7 nucleotides align to TRBD1. The V and J ends lost 4 bases and 0 bases, in that order; junction bases with no gene match: 15. CDR3 size: 19 residues. Germline values: CDR1 MDHEN, CDR2 SYDVKM. The CDR3 spells CASSSSSRDRGYSNQPQHF. DNA of the CDR3: TGTGCCAGCAGTTCCTCCTCCCGGGACAGAGGATATAGCAATCAGCCCCAGCATTTT.

The V and J genes are TRBV6-1 and TRBJ2-1, with D possibly TRBD1 on 6 matching bases. The CDR3 loop spans 15 amino acids. Germline lookup yields CDR1 MNHNS and CDR2 SASEGT. Deletions cut 7 bases from V and 0 bases from J, with 13 bases between. DNA of the CDR3: TGTGCCAGCAAACAGGGCATGAGCTCCTACAATGAGCAGTTCTTC. It translates to CASKQGMSSYNEQFF.

This chain uses TRBV5-4 with TRBJ1-1, with D unclear. This CDR3 spans 13 amino acids. The V gene's germline CDR1 is SGHNT and CDR2 YYREEE (reference sequence). Trimming shortened V by 6 bases and J by 1 base, and 10 bases separated the two germline ends. CDR3 protein: CASNPRENTEAFF. Here the CDR3 DNA reads TGTGCCAGCAACCCGAGGGAGAACACTGAAGCTTTCTTT.

The genes are TRBV19 and TRBJ1-2; 7 bases align to TRBD1. The CDR3 runs to 15 residues. Germline assignment: CDR1 LNHDA and CDR2 SQIVND (reference sequence). Trimming at V came to 6 bases and at J to 2 bases, leaving 9 bases not matched to a gene. The CDR3: CASRAKTGNNYGYTF. The CDR3, as DNA: TGTGCCAGTAGGGCCAAGACAGGGAACAACTATGGCTACACCTTC.

V usage is TRBV5-6 and J usage is TRBJ2-1; 8 bases are a match to TRBD1. The CDR3 loop spans 15 amino acids. The trim removed 3 bases at V and 4 bases at J, leaving 6 bases unmatched. CDR1 SGHDT and CDR2 YYEEEE come from the germline V gene. The CDR3 loop is CASSSTGEGYNEQFF. The DNA of the CDR3 is TGTGCCAGCAGCTCGACAGGGGAAGGTTACAATGAGCAGTTCTTC.

This chain joins TRBV6-1 and TRBJ1-1, with D maybe TRBD1 (5 bases). The germline CDR1 and CDR2 sequences are MNHNS and SASEGT. The length of the CDR3 is 14 residues. V was pared by 2 bases and J by 4 bases, with 11 bases between. The DNA of the CDR3 is TGTGCCAGCAGTGAAATCGGGGGTGGCACTGAAGCTTTCTTT. This sequence encodes CASSEIGGGTEAFF.

This chain uses TRBV5-4 with TRBJ2-5; D is ambiguous. The CDR3 runs 13 residues. V lost 0 bases and J lost 9, with 12 bases in between. The germline gives CDR1 SGHNT, CDR2 YYREEE (reference sequence). CDR3 protein: CASSLDYGRAQYF. DNA of the CDR3: TGTGCCAGCAGCTTGGACTACGGCCGAGCCCAGTACTTC.

The rearrangement links TRBV18 to TRBJ2-7, with 7 bases aligning to TRBD2. The CDR3 contains 14 residues. V gave up 4 bases and J gave up 3 bases; unmatched junction bases: 6. From germline, CDR1 is KGHSH and CDR2 LQKENI. The CDR3 bases are TGTGCCAGCTCACAGACTAGCCAACTCTACGAGCAGTACTTC. Translated, it gives CASSQTSQLYEQYF.

This rearrangement joins TRBV30 to TRBJ1-1; 10 bases match TRBD1. Germline V CDR1 and CDR2: GTSNPN, SVGIG (reference sequence). V gave up 0 bases and J gave up 6 bases; unmatched junction bases: 1. This CDR3 spans 13 amino acids. The CDR3 loop reads CAWSVGQGSEAFF. The CDR3 DNA sequence: TGTGCCTGGAGTGTGGGACAGGGGTCTGAAGCTTTCTTT.

CDR3 sequence reads: CASSLLGLAYNEQFF. DNA for the CDR3: TGTGCCAGCAGCTTATTGGGACTAGCTTACAATGAGCAGTTCTTC. The rearrangement joins TRBV11-3 to TRBJ2-1; 9 nucleotides line up with TRBD2. V lost 2 bases, J lost 4 bases, and 3 bases stayed unmatched. Germline V lookup: CDR1 SGHNT, CDR2 YENEEA. The CDR3 covers 15 residues.

This rearrangement joins TRBV19 to TRBJ1-5; D is ambiguous. The CDR3 is 14 amino acids. V was shortened by 3 bases and J by 6 bases, with 12 bases between the two germline ends. Germline CDR1 and CDR2: LNHDA and SQIVND (reference sequence). The CDR3 spells CASSMGGRGQPQHF. CDR3 in DNA: TGTGCCAGTAGTATGGGAGGGCGGGGTCAGCCCCAGCATTTT. The whole variable domain, remainder taken from reference TRBV19 and TRBJ1-5, is DGGITQSPKYLFRKEGQNVTLSCEQNLNHDAMYWYRQDPGQGLRLIYYSQIVNDFQKGDIAEGYSVSREKKESFPLTVTSAQKNPTAFYLCASSMGGRGQPQHFGDGTRLSIL.

This rearrangement joins TRBV19 to TRBJ2-1, with 10 bases fitting TRBD1. The germline gives CDR1 LNHDA, CDR2 SQIVND (reference sequence). Losses at the gene ends were 5 bases for V and 2 bases for J; bases not matched to a gene: 3. This CDR3 has 15 residues. The CDR3 region is CASSPGTGAYNEQFF. In DNA, the CDR3 is TGTGCCAGTAGTCCCGGGACAGGGGCCTACAATGAGCAGTTCTTC.

J is TRBJ2-1 and V is TRBV29-1; no clear D. V lost 6 bases, J lost 12 bases, and 9 bases lay in between. Germline CDR1 and CDR2: SQVTM and ANQGSEA. The CDR3 spans 9 residues. CDR3 nucleotides: TGCAGCGTACAAGATGGGCAGTTCTTC. It codes for CSVQDGQFF.

The chain joins TRBV4-2 to TRBJ1-5; no definite D call. Germline V gene sequence: CDR1 LGHNA, CDR2 YNFKEQ. The V end lost 0 bases, the J end lost 9 bases, and 15 bases lay between the germline ends. The CDR3 totals 15 residues. The CDR3 here is CASSQDVSGTRPQHF. The DNA for the CDR3 is TGTGCCAGCAGCCAAGATGTTTCAGGTACCCGGCCCCAGCATTTT.

The chain employs TRBV5-6 and TRBJ1-2; D remains ambiguous. The CDR3 has 13 amino acids. V gave up 0 bases and J gave up 5 bases, with 8 bases separating them. Germline CDR1 SGHDT, CDR2 YYEEEE. The chain's CDR3 is CASSLGTSYGYTF. The CDR3 DNA reads as TGTGCCAGCAGCTTGGGGACTTCATATGGCTACACCTTC.

A word on this clone: Germline is not matched at one junction end, which may reflect a read error. The chain recombines TRBV7-7 with TRBJ2-3; 8 nucleotides match TRBD2. The CDR3 length is 16 residues. Germline loops: CDR1 SSHAT, CDR2 FNYEAQ (reference sequence). The CDR3 protein is CASSLGVAGITDTQYF. CDR3 sequence (DNA): TGTGCTAGCAGCTTAGGGGTAGCGGGAATCACAGATACGCAGTATTTT.

This chain joins TRBV6-6 and TRBJ1-1; a possible D gene is TRBD1 (5 bases). V was shortened by 5 bases and J by 7 bases, with 14 bases between the two germline ends. Germline CDR1 and CDR2: MNHNY and SVGAGI (reference sequence). The CDR3 length is 13 residues. CDR3 coding DNA: TGTGCCAGCAGTCCCGACAGCTTGGATGAAGCTTTCTTT. It encodes CASSPDSLDEAFF.

The rearrangement joins TRBV30 to TRBJ1-2, with a weak D call TRBD1 (5 bases). Germline lookup yields CDR1 GTSNPN and CDR2 SVGIG (reference sequence). V was pared by 1 base and J by 4 bases, with 10 bases between. The CDR3 has 13 residues. As DNA, the CDR3 is TGTGCCTGGAGTGGGGCAGGGCCCTATGGCTACACCTTC. Translated, it gives CAWSGAGPYGYTF.

The chain links TRBV13 to TRBJ2-3; 9 nucleotides match TRBD2. Losses at the gene ends were 2 bases for V and 2 bases for J; bases not matched to a gene: 11. The CDR3 is made up of 18 amino acids. CDR1 and CDR2 (germline): PRHDT, FYEKMQ (reference sequence). Here the CDR3 DNA reads TGTGCCAGCAGCTTAAATCGACTAGCGGAGGGTTACACAGATACGCAGTATTTT. Translated, it gives CASSLNRLAEGYTDTQYF.

This chain uses TRBV7-2 with TRBJ2-7; D possibly corresponds to TRBD2 (6 bases). The germline V gene has CDR1 SGHTA and CDR2 FQGNSA. The CDR3 covers 16 residues. Trimming shortened V by 5 bases and J by 3 bases, and 20 bases separated the two germline ends. The CDR3 protein is CASSPVGWGEDYEQYF. In DNA form, the CDR3 reads TGTGCCAGCAGCCCGGTGGGTTGGGGGGAGGACTACGAGCAGTACTTC.

This clone showed up just a few times. The chain recombines TRBV6-5 with TRBJ2-3; D gene ambiguous. Trimming left V 2 bases short and J 2 bases short, with 5 bases between. The germline V gene encodes CDR1 MNHEY and CDR2 SVGAGI. The CDR3 is made up of 13 amino acids. CDR3 nucleotide sequence: TGTGCCAGCAGTTACCCAAACACAGATACGCAGTATTTT. Protein sequence: CASSYPNTDTQYF.

The V and J genes are TRBV2 and TRBJ1-2; the D gene is possibly TRBD1 (6 bases). Germline-derived CDR1 and CDR2 are SNHLY and FYNNEI. The CDR3 runs to 13 residues. V lost 6 bases and J 8 bases, leaving 16 bases between the germline ends. The CDR3, as DNA: TGTGCCAGCAGAGAACACAGGGTAAAGGGCTACACCTTC. It codes for CASREHRVKGYTF.

The CDR3 here is CASSSRVVGGYGYTF. The DNA for the CDR3 is TGTGCCAGTAGTTCCCGGGTGGTTGGCGGCTATGGCTACACCTTC. The rearrangement uses TRBV19 and TRBJ1-2; D not resolved. V was pared by 5 bases and J by 4 bases, with 17 bases between. Germline V CDR1 and CDR2: LNHDA, SQIVND (reference sequence). CDR3 length equals 15 residues.

In nucleotides, the CDR3 is TGTGCCAGCAGCTTAGAGTGGGGTCCCGAGGGCGGGGAGCTGTTTTTT. Its translation: CASSLEWGPEGGELFF. The chain has TRBV11-1 and TRBJ2-2; a weak D match, TRBD2 (5 bases). There are 16 residues in the CDR3. Germline lookup yields CDR1 SGHAT and CDR2 FQDESV (reference sequence). V shed 1 base and J shed 7 bases, with 16 bases lying between them.

Worth noting for this clone: One end of the junction is discordant with germline, which a read error may explain. The chain employs TRBV7-7 and TRBJ2-1; a possible D gene is TRBD2 (5 bases). Germline V gives CDR1 SSHAT, CDR2 FNYEAQ (reference sequence). The CDR3 extends over 15 amino acids. CDR3 protein: CASSPRASSYNEQFF. CDR3 bases: TGTGCTAGCAGCCCGCGGGCGAGCTCCTACAATGAGCAGTTCTTC. The full variable domain, completed using reference TRBV7-7 and TRBJ2-1, is GAGVSQSPRYKVTKRGQDVTLRCDPISSHATLYWYQQALGQGPEFLTYFNYEAQPDKSGLPSDRFSAERPEGSISTLTIQRTEQRDSAMYRCASSPRASSYNEQFFGPGTRLTVL.

The chain recombines TRBV10-3 with TRBJ2-1; 9 bases line up with TRBD2. V was clipped by 4 bases and J by 7 bases; unmatched bases: 11. Germline V gene data show CDR1 as ENHRY and CDR2 as SYGVKD. The CDR3 runs to 16 residues. CDR3 DNA: TGTGCCATCAGTGGCCGGGGGACTAGCATACCTAATGAGCAGTTCTTC. This gives the protein CAISGRGTSIPNEQFF.